Below, 27 T cell receptor beta chains from the same sample are listed, as sequenced in a study of T-cell memory formation after mild COVID-19 (dated by TCRdb to the early 2020s). Receptors were amplified or captured by 5' RACE. This sample was sequenced with an Illumina NovaSeq 6000. TCRdb's own reprocessing of the public reads used fastp at Q25 and MiXCR and kept productive beta chains. Entries that share a CDR3 protein sequence are merged under the most common genes and DNA. The sample table contains fewer than 600,000 distinct CDR3 sequences; only one count was recorded for approximately 21% of them. Around 8.4% of the sample comes from the top ten. The sequencing sample was made of PBMCs or a T cell subset sorted from them (not recorded which). These TCRs come from an adult woman who had mild COVID-19 (a few samples of this study predate the infection). The sample titles of this study are shuffled in the database, so cell type and time point are left out; the donor was told from shared clones.

This clonotype has a single count. The V call is TRBV2, the J call TRBJ1-5; D gene unclear. CDR1 SNHLY and CDR2 FYNNEI come from the germline V gene. The CDR3 extends over 16 amino acids. V was pared by 6 bases and J by 0 bases, with 15 bases between. CDR3 in DNA: TGTGCCAGCAGGCCCAGACATCGAAATAGCAATCAGCCCCAGCATTTT. Translated: CASRPRHRNSNQPQHF.

The count of this clonotype is one. V usage is TRBV10-3 and J usage is TRBJ2-1, with 9 nucleotides matching TRBD1. This CDR3 contains 14 residues. Germline V gives CDR1 ENHRY, CDR2 SYGVKD. J was trimmed by 7 bases and V by 5 bases; bases with no gene match: 6. CDR3 DNA: TGTGCCATCAGTAGGAGACAGGGGGAGAATGAGCAGTTCTTC. This gives the protein CAISRRQGENEQFF.

In this sample, this clonotype turned up a few times. This chain joins TRBV12-3 or TRBV12-4 and TRBJ1-2; no reliable D call. This CDR3 is built from 13 residues. V was clipped by 3 bases and J by 7 bases, with 12 bases between them. CDR3 coding DNA: TGTGCCAGCAGTTTTGGTGGGCAGAGTGGCTACACCTTC. Protein sequence: CASSFGGQSGYTF.

This chain links TRBV4-1 with TRBJ2-1; D tentatively fits TRBD1 or TRBD2 (5 bases each). Germline V gene sequence: CDR1 MGHRA, CDR2 YSYEKL. With 5 bases removed from V and 2 bases from J, the gap between germline ends came to 13 bases. This CDR3 region has 15 residues. Here the CDR3 DNA reads TGCGCCAGCAGCAACGGGACCAGGGCCTACAATGAGCAGTTCTTC. Translating it yields CASSNGTRAYNEQFF.

The chain uses TRBV7-6 and TRBJ2-1, with a possible D match to TRBD2 (6 bases). V was clipped by 5 bases and J by 6 bases, with 11 bases between them. The CDR3 length is 13 residues. CDR1 and CDR2 (germline): SGHVS, FNYEAQ. The chain's CDR3 is CASSEGLINEQFF. The CDR3 DNA reads as TGTGCCAGCAGCGAGGGACTCATCAATGAGCAGTTCTTC.

CDR3 coding DNA: TGTGCCACCAGTGACCGATCAAGGACTGAAGCTTTCTTT. Protein sequence: CATSDRSRTEAFF. The chain recombines TRBV24-1 with TRBJ1-1; D uncertain. The CDR3 sequence is 13 residues long. Germline assignment: CDR1 KGHDR and CDR2 SFDVKD. V lost 4 bases and J 5 bases, leaving 10 bases between the germline ends.

The sample holds a few counts of this clonotype. This rearrangement joins TRBV12-3 or TRBV12-4 to TRBJ1-1; 8 bases align to TRBD1. J lost 5 bases, V lost 6 bases, and 11 bases had no gene match. The CDR3 contains 15 residues. CDR3 sequence reads: CASSPTGTGGTEAFF. As DNA, the CDR3 is TGTGCCAGCAGCCCCACGGGGACAGGAGGGACTGAAGCTTTCTTT.

The chain recombines TRBV5-4 with TRBJ2-7, with 8 bases that match TRBD2. Trimming cost V 4 bases and J 3 bases; bases outside gene matches: 9. CDR3 length: 15 residues. Germline loops: CDR1 SGHNT, CDR2 YYREEE (reference sequence). CDR3 bases: TGTGCCAGCAGCCCTTTAGGTAGCGGGGTCTACGAGCAGTACTTC. This sequence encodes CASSPLGSGVYEQYF.

V gene TRBV20-1 combines with J gene TRBJ2-3, with a possible D match to TRBD2 (6 bases). This CDR3 is 14 amino acids long. In germline, CDR1 is DFQATT, CDR2 SNEGSKA (reference sequence). Trimming shortened V by 6 bases and J by 2 bases, and 15 bases separated the two germline ends. The CDR3 region is CSAPSAGHTDTQYF. CDR3 in DNA: TGCAGTGCCCCTTCGGCGGGGCACACAGATACGCAGTATTTT.

This clonotype has a handful of counts. This chain joins TRBV14 and TRBJ2-5; D possibly uses TRBD1 or TRBD2 (6 bases each). Germline V CDR1 and CDR2: SGHDN, FVKESK. The CDR3 has 13 residues. V was trimmed by 4 bases and J by 5 bases, leaving 11 bases between them. In nucleotides, the CDR3 is TGTGCCAGCAGCCGGGGGGCAGCGGAGACCCAGTACTTC. As protein: CASSRGAAETQYF.

J is TRBJ2-5 and V is TRBV12-3 or TRBV12-4, with 7 nucleotides matching TRBD1. The CDR3 contains 16 residues. V lost 1 base, J lost 5 bases, and 10 bases stayed unmatched. CDR3 in amino acids: CASSLGTGLVEETQYF. CDR3 in DNA: TGTGCCAGCAGTTTAGGGACAGGATTGGTAGAGGAGACCCAGTACTTC.

A few counts support this clonotype. The chain carries TRBV9 and TRBJ1-4; no definite D call. Germline CDR1 and CDR2: SGDLS and YYNGEE. The CDR3 length is 14 residues. V was pared by 3 bases and J by 8 bases, with 14 bases between. The chain's CDR3 is CASSARSPGEKLFF. For the CDR3, the DNA is TGTGCCAGCAGCGCCCGGTCCCCCGGGGAAAAACTGTTTTTT.

The table lists this clonotype with a few counts. V is TRBV7-8 and J is TRBJ1-6; D is unresolved. V was shortened by 5 bases and J by 0 bases, with 11 bases between the two germline ends. The CDR3 is made up of 16 amino acids. Germline CDR1 reads SGHVS; CDR2 reads FQNEAQ. CDR3 residues: CASSVLTYSYNSPLHF. In DNA form, the CDR3 reads TGTGCCAGCAGCGTTCTCACCTACTCCTATAATTCACCCCTCCACTTT.

The chain combines TRBV7-9 with TRBJ1-1, with no clear D. Trimming cost V 2 bases and J 3 bases, with 16 bases left between them. Germline-derived CDR1 and CDR2 are SEHNR and FQNEAQ (reference sequence). The CDR3 has 16 amino acids. DNA for the CDR3: TGTGCCAGCAGCTTATTTGGCGGGCGTGGGGACACTGAAGCTTTCTTT. It is translated as CASSLFGGRGDTEAFF.

This clonotype has a handful of counts. Written as DNA, the CDR3 is TGTGCCAGCAGTTCCGTCGGGTCTAGCAATCAGCCCCAGCATTTT. Protein: CASSSVGSSNQPQHF. V gene TRBV12-3 or TRBV12-4 combines with J gene TRBJ1-5; D is unclear. The germline V and J ends were trimmed by 4 bases and 0 bases, with 10 bases remaining between them. The CDR3 extends over 15 amino acids.

This chain uses TRBV9 with TRBJ2-3; 13 nucleotides line up with TRBD2. Trimming at V came to 4 bases and at J to 2 bases, leaving 7 bases not matched to a gene. The CDR3 extends over 17 amino acids. The germline gives CDR1 SGDLS, CDR2 YYNGEE. CDR3 protein: CASSPGTSGTFTDTQYF. Here the CDR3 DNA reads TGTGCCAGCAGCCCAGGGACTAGCGGGACTTTCACAGATACGCAGTATTTT.

The CDR3 reads CSVRTGGTGELFF. In DNA, the CDR3 is TGCAGCGTCAGGACAGGGGGGACCGGGGAGCTGTTTTTT. The V and J genes are TRBV29-1 and TRBJ2-2, with 10 nucleotides matching TRBD1. Germline V gene sequence: CDR1 SQVTM, CDR2 ANQGSEA. The CDR3 runs 13 residues. V was pared by 6 bases and J by 5 bases, with 3 bases of the junction left unmatched.

The V and J genes are TRBV23-1 and TRBJ2-7; D is unclear. TRBV23-1 is reported as an ORF; its role is uncertain. Deletions cut 4 bases from V and 2 bases from J, with 30 bases between. This CDR3 comprises 20 residues. Written as DNA, the CDR3 is TGCGCCAGCAGTCCTACCCCCCCCGCTCCGCTTCGACATATTGCCTACGAGCAGTACTTC. This codes for CASSPTPPAPLRHIAYEQYF.

The chain has TRBV9 and TRBJ2-2; possibly TRBD2 for D (6 bases). This CDR3 has 17 amino acids. The V end lost 3 bases, the J end lost 3 bases, and 18 bases lay between the germline ends. Germline V gives CDR1 SGDLS, CDR2 YYNGEE. In DNA form, the CDR3 reads TGTGCCAGCAGCGACCCCTCTCGAAGGGAGGACACCGGGGAGCTGTTTTTT. It encodes CASSDPSRREDTGELFF.

The V gene is TRBV10-3, the J gene TRBJ2-7, with D perhaps TRBD1 (5 bases). Germline loops: CDR1 ENHRY, CDR2 SYGVKD. This CDR3 region has 14 residues. V was trimmed by 3 bases and J by 0 bases, leaving 9 bases between them. The CDR3 sequence is CAISDMGLSYEQYF. In DNA, the CDR3 is TGTGCCATCAGTGATATGGGGCTCTCCTACGAGCAGTACTTC.

The gene calls are TRBV27 and TRBJ1-6; D not certain. V was clipped by 3 bases and J by 15 bases, with 15 bases between them. Germline loops: CDR1 MNHEY, CDR2 SMNVEV (reference sequence). The length of the CDR3 is 13 residues. CDR3 sequence reads: CASSFEGASRLHF. CDR3 nucleotides: TGTGCCAGCAGTTTCGAAGGAGCTAGCCGCCTCCACTTT.

The gene calls are TRBV4-2 and TRBJ2-7; 9 bases fit TRBD2. Germline CDR1 is LGHNA and CDR2 is YNFKEQ. The CDR3 loop spans 15 amino acids. V lost 0 bases and J lost 5; bases outside the gene matches: 5. The CDR3 nucleotides are TGTGCCAGCAGCCAAGAAGTGCGGGAGGGCAACGAGCAGTACTTC. Translation: CASSQEVREGNEQYF.

This clonotype appeared a single time. The gene calls are TRBV15 and TRBJ2-7; D possibly corresponds to TRBD2 (5 bases). V lost 8 bases and J 6 bases, leaving 17 bases between the germline ends. The CDR3 contains 13 residues. Per the germline V gene, CDR1 is LNHNV and CDR2 is YYDKDF (reference sequence). The DNA for the CDR3 is TGTGCCACCGCCGGACTGCCCGATACCGAGCAGTACTTC. This gives the protein CATAGLPDTEQYF.

The rearrangement uses TRBV15 and TRBJ2-7; tentative D call: TRBD2 (5 bases). Germline V gives CDR1 LNHNV, CDR2 YYDKDF (reference sequence). V shed 3 bases and J shed 6 bases, with 12 bases lying between them. The CDR3 is 13 amino acids. The DNA of the CDR3 is TGTGCCACCAGCAGCGGTAGCGACCGCGAGCAGTACTTC. It translates to CATSSGSDREQYF.

This chain joins TRBV27 and TRBJ2-7; tentative D call: TRBD1 (5 bases). The germline V gene encodes CDR1 MNHEY and CDR2 SMNVEV (reference sequence). V was pared by 5 bases and J by 3 bases, with 20 bases between. The CDR3 consists of 16 residues. The CDR3 region has the DNA TGTGCCAGCAGTACCCTCGATAGTGGACACTACTACGAGCAGTACTTC. Protein sequence: CASSTLDSGHYYEQYF.

J is TRBJ1-1 and V is TRBV18; a weak D match, TRBD1 (6 bases). Germline values: CDR1 KGHSH, CDR2 LQKENI. V lost 3 bases and J 7 bases, leaving 12 bases between the germline ends. This CDR3 region has 13 residues. The CDR3 loop is CASSPIGTLEAFF. In DNA form, the CDR3 reads TGTGCCAGCTCACCTATAGGGACACTTGAAGCTTTCTTT.

This clonotype was observed many times. J is TRBJ1-1 and V is TRBV7-6; tentatively, D is TRBD1 (6 bases). The CDR3 has 15 amino acids. Germline CDR1 is SGHVS and CDR2 is FNYEAQ. Trimming removed 3 bases at V and 6 bases at J, with 17 bases between. The CDR3: CASSFRQATTAEAFF. CDR3 nucleotide sequence: TGTGCCAGCAGCTTTAGACAGGCCACGACGGCTGAAGCTTTCTTT.